A selection of T cell receptor beta chains follows, all from one sample in a study of T cell repertoires in cytomegalovirus infection. TCRdb reprocessed the reads via MiXCR and lists one record per CDR3 protein. The sample shows 200,000 to 250,000 distinct CDR3 sequences, roughly an eighth of them seen only once. The sample comprised PBMCs. Receptor source: a human donor in good health (CMV status not recorded). Some clones in this sample may be carry-over from other donors' samples. CDR3s include the opening cysteine and the closing phenylalanine or tryptophan. Fields, in order: V gene, CDR3 length, clone size, J gene, D gene, CDR3 protein, CDR3 DNA. D genes are given only for firm matches. Part of the rows lack a size; the others show once, few, many or a class for expanded clones.

>TRBV28|12|.|TRBJ1-1|.
CASSPPGGEAFF
TGTGCCAGCAGTCCCCCGGGCGGGGAAGCTTTCTTT
>TRBV6-4|14|.|TRBJ2-3|TRBD2
CASSDLAGVDTQYF
TGTGCCAGCAGTGACCTAGCGGGGGTAGATACGCAGTATTTT
>TRBV28|12|many|TRBJ2-5|TRBD2
CAISSGRETQYF
TGTGCCATCTCTAGCGGGAGGGAGACCCAGTACTTC
>TRBV25-1|16|many|TRBJ2-5|.
CASSEPLGGRQETQYF
TGTGCCAGCAGTGAACCCCTGGGGGGCCGCCAAGAGACCCAGTACTTC
>TRBV5-4|15|many|TRBJ2-2|TRBD1
CASSPRQGDTGELFF
TGTGCCAGCAGCCCTCGACAGGGAGACACCGGGGAGCTGTTTTTT
>TRBV19|16|few|TRBJ2-2|.
CASSKGTLRGTGELFF
TGTGCCAGTAGTAAGGGGACCCTCCGTGGCACCGGGGAGCTGTTTTTT
>TRBV9|16|few|TRBJ1-5|TRBD1
CASSAARTGDNQPQHF
TGTGCCAGCAGCGCGGCGAGGACAGGGGACAATCAGCCCCAGCATTTT
>TRBV7-2|14|many|TRBJ1-2|TRBD1
CASSARIRGQGYTF
TGTGCCAGCAGCGCCCGAATTAGGGGGCAGGGCTACACCTTC
>TRBV5-1|11|many|TRBJ1-1|.
CASRDNTEAFF
TGCGCCAGCCGAGATAACACTGAAGCTTTCTTT
>TRBV7-2|16|many|TRBJ1-3|.
CASSLLPGRTGNTIYF
TGTGCCAGCAGCTTATTGCCAGGGCGTACTGGAAACACCATATATTTT
>TRBV5-6|14|few|TRBJ2-5|.
CASSLVAGRETQYF
TGTGCCAGCAGCTTGGTTGCAGGGAGAGAGACCCAGTACTTC
>TRBV6-2/TRBV6-3|16|few|TRBJ1-1|TRBD1
CASSYETGGLNTEAFF
TGTGCCAGCAGTTACGAAACAGGGGGCCTGAACACTGAAGCTTTCTTT
>TRBV5-4|13|many|TRBJ2-3|TRBD2
CASMRGSTDTQYF
TGTGCCAGCATGCGGGGGAGCACAGATACGCAGTATTTT
>TRBV6-2/TRBV6-3|11|.|TRBJ1-3|.
CASNQGRTIYF
TGTGCCAGCAACCAAGGACGTACCATATATTTT
>TRBV7-2|13|many|TRBJ2-3|.
CASSPSPTDTQYF
TGTGCCAGCAGCCCCTCTCCCACGGATACGCAGTATTTT
>TRBV19|15|.|TRBJ1-5|TRBD1
CASSGQVLSNQPQHF
TGTGCCAGTAGCGGACAGGTCCTCAGCAATCAGCCCCAGCATTTT
>TRBV11-3|12|few|TRBJ2-7|.
CASSDPGDEQYF
TGTGCCAGCAGCGATCCGGGGGACGAGCAGTACTTC
>TRBV29-1|14|few|TRBJ1-4|.
CSVDGGTGNEKLFF
TGCAGCGTTGATGGCGGGACGGGTAATGAAAAACTGTTTTTT
>TRBV12-3/TRBV12-4|14|.|TRBJ1-1|TRBD1
CASTRQGASTEAFF
TGTGCCAGCACCCGACAGGGGGCAAGTACTGAAGCTTTCTTT
>TRBV19|13|few|TRBJ2-7|.
CASSPGLGVEQYF
TGTGCCAGTAGCCCCGGACTGGGAGTCGAGCAGTACTTC
>TRBV28|16|few|TRBJ2-3|TRBD1
CASSAPRTGSTDTQYF
TGTGCCAGCAGTGCTCCTCGGACAGGTAGCACAGATACGCAGTATTTT
>TRBV5-4|12|many|TRBJ2-3|.
CASSHNTDTQYF
TGTGCCAGCAGCCACAACACAGATACGCAGTATTTT
>TRBV12-3/TRBV12-4|16|many|TRBJ2-4|.
CASSSRREGVKNIQYF
TGTGCCAGCAGTTCGCGCAGGGAGGGGGTCAAAAACATTCAGTACTTC
>TRBV7-2|16|many|TRBJ1-2|.
CASSLEWGAGRGGYTF
TGTGCCAGCAGCTTAGAGTGGGGGGCGGGCCGTGGAGGCTACACCTTC
>TRBV4-3|16|many|TRBJ2-3|TRBD2
CASSHRASGGRVTQYF
TGCGCCAGCAGCCACCGCGCCAGCGGGGGGCGAGTTACGCAGTATTTT
>TRBV19|15|.|TRBJ2-3|TRBD1
CASRNQGDRRYTQYF
TGTGCCAGTAGGAACCAGGGGGACAGGCGATATACGCAGTATTTT
>TRBV7-2|16|many|TRBJ2-2|.
CASSLSDKRRTGELFF
TGTGCCAGCAGCTTATCGGACAAGCGCAGGACCGGGGAGCTGTTTTTT
>TRBV7-2|14|many|TRBJ1-1|.
CASSLARRGTEAFF
TGTGCCAGCAGCTTAGCGCGGAGGGGGACTGAAGCTTTCTTT
>TRBV6-2/TRBV6-3|15|many|TRBJ1-5|.
CASSYSLGNNQPQHF
TGTGCCAGCAGTTACTCGTTAGGGAACAATCAGCCCCAGCATTTT
>TRBV2|15|few|TRBJ2-2|.
CASSETQTAGRELFF
TGTGCCAGCAGTGAAACCCAGACAGCCGGCCGGGAGCTGTTTTTT
>TRBV20-1|11|few|TRBJ1-2|.
CSARDNYGYTF
TGCAGTGCTCGGGACAACTATGGCTACACCTTC
>TRBV19|11|few|TRBJ1-1|TRBD1
CASTTGQGAFF
TGTGCCAGTACAACGGGACAGGGAGCTTTCTTT
>TRBV29-1|14|.|TRBJ1-1|.
CSVLRDPRGTEAFF
TGCAGCGTTCTCCGGGACCCCCGGGGCACTGAAGCTTTCTTT
>TRBV20-1|15|.|TRBJ2-3|.
CSALGGARVTDTQYF
TGCAGTGCTCTGGGGGGGGCTCGGGTCACAGATACGCAGTATTTT
>TRBV29-1|16|few|TRBJ2-3|TRBD2
CSVGGIAGRGTDTQYF
TGCAGCGTCGGGGGGATAGCCGGACGGGGCACAGATACGCAGTATTTT
>TRBV20-1|16|many|TRBJ1-4|.
CSASSLEAATNEKLFF
TGCAGTGCTAGTAGTTTAGAGGCCGCAACTAATGAAAAACTGTTTTTT
>TRBV19|13|.|TRBJ2-7|TRBD1
CASNDRGAYEQYF
TGTGCCTCCAACGACAGGGGTGCCTACGAGCAGTACTTC
>TRBV19|13|few|TRBJ2-7|.
CASSISREGEQYF
TGTGCCAGTAGTATAAGCAGGGAAGGCGAGCAGTACTTC
>TRBV19|13|few|TRBJ2-7|.
CASSVPGGYEQYF
TGTGCCAGTAGTGTCCCCGGTGGCTACGAGCAGTACTTC
>TRBV20-1|13|.|TRBJ2-7|TRBD2
CSASVAGAPEQYF
TGCAGTGCTAGTGTGGCGGGAGCACCCGAGCAGTACTTC
>TRBV20-1|13|few|TRBJ2-5|.
CSARDWKQETQYF
TGCAGTGCTAGAGATTGGAAACAAGAGACCCAGTACTTC
>TRBV7-3|15|many|TRBJ2-2|.
CASSLNGHPSGELFF
TGTGCCAGCAGCTTAAATGGTCACCCCTCCGGGGAGCTGTTTTTT
>TRBV12-3/TRBV12-4|15|few|TRBJ2-1|.
CASSLALGTNNEQFF
TGTGCCAGCAGTTTAGCGCTAGGGACCAACAATGAGCAGTTCTTC
>TRBV4-2|15|few|TRBJ2-5|TRBD2
CASSQLAGGPETQYF
TGTGCCAGCAGCCAACTAGCGGGGGGGCCAGAGACCCAGTACTTC
>TRBV7-2|18|many|TRBJ2-3|TRBD2
CASSLAGLSGESTDTQYF
TGTGCCAGCAGCTTAGCAGGATTGAGCGGGGAAAGCACAGATACGCAGTATTTT
>TRBV7-9|12|few|TRBJ2-7|.
CASRGPHYEQYF
TGTGCCAGCAGAGGGCCGCACTACGAGCAGTACTTC
>TRBV29-1|16|few|TRBJ2-7|.
CSVEGETGRDSYEQYF
TGCAGCGTTGAAGGGGAGACAGGCCGAGACTCCTACGAGCAGTACTTC
>TRBV7-8|15|many|TRBJ2-7|.
CASSLQGRRIYEQYF
TGTGCCAGCAGCTTACAGGGGAGGAGGATCTACGAGCAGTACTTC
>TRBV12-3/TRBV12-4|14|many|TRBJ2-7|TRBD2
CASSPLSGGYEQYF
TGTGCCAGCAGTCCTTTAAGCGGGGGCTACGAGCAGTACTTC
>TRBV14|18|few|TRBJ2-1|.
CASSQEGYGWLSYNEQFF
TGTGCCAGCAGCCAAGAGGGGTACGGGTGGCTCTCCTACAATGAGCAGTTCTTC
>TRBV28|15|many|TRBJ1-2|.
CASSLSRAGVYGYTF
TGTGCCAGCAGTTTATCGAGGGCAGGGGTCTATGGCTACACCTTC
>TRBV9|14|.|TRBJ2-7|.
CASSPRLSRYEQYF
TGTGCCAGCAGCCCCCGACTGTCTCGCTACGAGCAGTACTTC
>TRBV4-3|15|.|TRBJ1-3|.
CASSQDPGHGNTIYF
TGCGCCAGCAGCCAAGACCCAGGGCACGGAAACACCATATATTTT
>TRBV5-1|17|.|TRBJ1-1|TRBD1
CASSLTPGQGFNTEAFF
TGCGCCAGCAGCTTGACCCCGGGACAGGGCTTTAACACTGAAGCTTTCTTT
>TRBV7-3|16|many|TRBJ2-2|TRBD1
CASSLSGQPSTGELFF
TGTGCCAGCAGCTTATCGGGACAGCCATCCACCGGGGAGCTGTTTTTT
>TRBV6-1|17|many|TRBJ1-4|.
CASSSNRQQSTNEKLFF
TGTGCCAGCAGTTCCAACCGACAGCAGTCAACTAATGAAAAACTGTTTTTT
>TRBV7-2|12|few|TRBJ2-7|.
CASSFGVYEQYF
TGTGCCAGCAGCTTTGGAGTTTACGAGCAGTACTTC
>TRBV25-1|19|many|TRBJ2-6|.
CASSEQKFGRGSGANVLTF
TGTGCCAGCAGTGAACAAAAATTTGGCAGGGGCTCTGGGGCCAACGTCCTGACTTTC